This T cell receptor (beta chain) was obtained from a study of T cell responses to AZD1222 COVID-19 vaccine (dated by TCRdb to 2020 to 2022). In terms of the full investigation: TCR sequencing was performed for about 250 trial participants, of whom 200 to 220 were given two doses of AZD1222 and approximately 25 were given two doses of MenACWY control vaccine. Trial participants were enrolled into age subgroups of 18-55, 56-69 and 70-plus years, which contained approximately 150, 28 and 58 TCR-sequenced participants, respectively. Results and caveats for the whole study, not just this receptor: Because no day 14 peak-response samples were available, the repertoires could be characterized only after the peak T cell response. In the small 56-69-year group, the increase in depth fell short of significance, most likely because of low power. Conclusions about previously exposed vaccinees were limited because only six AZD1222 recipients were SARS-CoV-2 seropositive at baseline. A significant rise in spike-specific TCR breadth and depth was observed after two AZD1222 doses relative to day 0 and relative to MenACWY recipients. Most participants were white British and females outnumbered males, and the authors suggested that clonal diversity may have been underestimated. The vaccine-associated CD4 TCRs covered the entire spike protein, and the dominant responses fell in regions 160-218 and 743-854. Reportedly, close to half of the unique spike-specific TCRs recognized epitopes lying outside the regions that are mutated in the B.1.351 and B.1.1.7 variants.

The cysteine opens and the phenylalanine closes a CDR3 of 13 amino acids. The DNA shown is the 39-base CDR3, in frame from base 1. Via the germline V gene (reference sequence), CDR1 is MNHNY and CDR2 SVGAGI. V sheds 5 bases and J sheds 4 bases, leaving 9 bases between their ends. The CDR3 regions of human TCRbeta chains were analyzed by immunosequencing. Concerning the study's data processing: Repertoire TCRs were checked for matches against a reference library of SARS-CoV-2-specific TCRs that had been generated using the MIRA antigen-specificity platform. Breadth meant the fraction of unique TCRs that were SARS-CoV-2-associated, whereas depth meant the fraction of total T cells that were SARS-CoV-2-associated. Using the MIRA data, every spike-specific TCR was mapped to the spike region that the TCR reacted to and assigned to either a CD4 or a CD8 class. Log10-transformed breadth and depth values were compared by one-way ANOVA with Sidak's multiple comparisons tests. Drawn from immuneACCESS, this table holds only the in-frame rearrangements with V and J called that TCRdb kept. Clones are partly lost; checked studies trace under half to an unresolved V gene and leave the rest unexplained. The DNA was the basis for D and trimming; V, J and clone size are from that table. This sample is represented by under 200,000 clones; approximately 87% of them were singletons. More than 4% of the sample is in the top ten clones.

The time point label, as the study defines it: about 28 days (+/-7) after the second vaccine dose. Because spike-specific TCR depth and breadth did not differ between the two schedules, AZD1222 recipients who got a second dose at roughly 4 weeks were pooled with those who got a second dose at roughly 12 weeks. The vaccinee samples were drawn from two UK trials, COV001 and COV002, one of which was a single-blind randomized controlled phase 2/3 trial testing AZD1222 (ChAdOx1 nCoV-19) in healthy adults. For TCRbeta chain sequencing, PBMC samples from trial participants were taken at day 0 and at day 28 after the second dose. With respect to this clone: The specificity of this receptor is unknown. Base qualities are not recorded, but no much larger clone differs from it by a single base.

The chain uses TRBV6-6 and TRBJ1-3, with the D gene too uncertain to name. This specimen consisted of peripheral blood, obtained 28 days after the second AZD1222 dose. This TCR came from an adult who received the AZD1222 COVID-19 vaccine. CDR3 protein: CASSGPGGNTIYF. At the DNA level, the sequence is TGTGCCAGCAGTGGTCCGGGGGGAAACACCATATATTTT.